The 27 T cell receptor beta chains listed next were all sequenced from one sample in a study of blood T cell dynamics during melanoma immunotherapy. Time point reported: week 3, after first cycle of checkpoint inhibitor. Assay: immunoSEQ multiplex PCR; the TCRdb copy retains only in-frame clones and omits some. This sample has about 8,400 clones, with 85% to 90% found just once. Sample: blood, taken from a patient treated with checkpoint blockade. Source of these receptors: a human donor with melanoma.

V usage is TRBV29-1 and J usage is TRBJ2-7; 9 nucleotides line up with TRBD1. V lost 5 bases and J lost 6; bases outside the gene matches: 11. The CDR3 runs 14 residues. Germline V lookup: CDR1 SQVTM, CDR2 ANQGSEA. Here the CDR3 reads CSVKGQGSPGEQYF. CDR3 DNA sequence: TGCAGCGTTAAGGGACAGGGCTCCCCCGGCGAGCAGTACTTC.

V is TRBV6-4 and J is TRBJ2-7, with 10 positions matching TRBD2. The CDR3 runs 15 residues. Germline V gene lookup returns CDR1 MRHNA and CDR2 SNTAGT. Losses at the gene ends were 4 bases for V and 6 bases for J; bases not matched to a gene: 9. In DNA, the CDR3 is TGTGCCAGCAGTGTCGAAGCGGGAGGGTTAAGCGAGCAGTACTTC. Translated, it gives CASSVEAGGLSEQYF.

The chain's CDR3 is CASRVPGQGLRGYTF. The CDR3 bases are TGTGCCAGCCGAGTCCCGGGACAGGGACTGAGGGGCTACACCTTC. The chain joins TRBV28 to TRBJ1-2, with TRBD1 identical over 9 bases. CDR1 MDHEN and CDR2 SYDVKM come from the germline V gene. The CDR3 has 15 amino acids. V gave up 8 bases and J gave up 8 bases; unmatched junction bases: 15.

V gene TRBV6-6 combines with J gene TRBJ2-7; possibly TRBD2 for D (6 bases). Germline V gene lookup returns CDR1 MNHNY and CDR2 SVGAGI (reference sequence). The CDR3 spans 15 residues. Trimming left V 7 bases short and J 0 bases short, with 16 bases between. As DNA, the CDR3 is TGTGCCAGCACTTTGGGGGGAGTAGTCTCCTACGAGCAGTACTTC. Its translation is CASTLGGVVSYEQYF.

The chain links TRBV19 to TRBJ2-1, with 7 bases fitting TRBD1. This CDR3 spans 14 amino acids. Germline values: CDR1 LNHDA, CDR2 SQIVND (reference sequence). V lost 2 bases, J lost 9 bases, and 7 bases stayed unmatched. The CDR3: CASSIPGGASEQFF. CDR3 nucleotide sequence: TGTGCCAGTAGTATACCAGGGGGAGCTTCTGAGCAGTTCTTC.

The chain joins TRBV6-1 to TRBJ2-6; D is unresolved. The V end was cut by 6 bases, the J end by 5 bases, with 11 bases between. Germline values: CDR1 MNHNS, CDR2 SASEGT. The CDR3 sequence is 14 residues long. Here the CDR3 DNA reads TGTGCCAGCAGCCCATACTCCAGGGCCAACGTCCTGACTTTC. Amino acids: CASSPYSRANVLTF.

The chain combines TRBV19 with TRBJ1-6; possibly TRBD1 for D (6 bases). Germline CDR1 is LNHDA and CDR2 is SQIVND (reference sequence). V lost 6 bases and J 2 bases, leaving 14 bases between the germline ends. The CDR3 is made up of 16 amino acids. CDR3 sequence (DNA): TGTGCCAGTAGCCTAACAGGGATCACCTATAATTCACCCCTCCACTTT. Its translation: CASSLTGITYNSPLHF.

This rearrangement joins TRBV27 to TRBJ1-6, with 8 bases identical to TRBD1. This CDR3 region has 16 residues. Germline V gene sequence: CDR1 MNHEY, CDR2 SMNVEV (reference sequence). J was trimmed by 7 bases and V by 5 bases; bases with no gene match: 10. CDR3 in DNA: TGTGCCAGCAGTCTCCGGCCGGGACAGGCGAATTCACCCCTCCACTTT. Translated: CASSLRPGQANSPLHF.

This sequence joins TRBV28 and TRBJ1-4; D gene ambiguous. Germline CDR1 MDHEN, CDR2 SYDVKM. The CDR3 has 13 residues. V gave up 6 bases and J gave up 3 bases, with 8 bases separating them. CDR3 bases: TGTGCCAGCAGGGTGTTGGCTAATGAAAAACTGTTTTTT. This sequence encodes CASRVLANEKLFF.

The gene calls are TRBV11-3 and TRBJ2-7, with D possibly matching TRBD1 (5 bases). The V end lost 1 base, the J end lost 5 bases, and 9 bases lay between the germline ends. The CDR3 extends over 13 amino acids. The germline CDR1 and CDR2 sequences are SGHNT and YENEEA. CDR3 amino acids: CASSLGGFDEQYF. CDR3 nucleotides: TGTGCCAGCAGCTTAGGGGGCTTCGACGAGCAGTACTTC.

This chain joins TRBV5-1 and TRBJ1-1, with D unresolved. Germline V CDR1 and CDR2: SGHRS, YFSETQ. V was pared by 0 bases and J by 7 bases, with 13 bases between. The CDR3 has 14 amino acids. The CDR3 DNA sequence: TGCGCCAGCAGCTTGGCACAGAAGGCAGATGAAGCTTTCTTT. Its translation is CASSLAQKADEAFF.

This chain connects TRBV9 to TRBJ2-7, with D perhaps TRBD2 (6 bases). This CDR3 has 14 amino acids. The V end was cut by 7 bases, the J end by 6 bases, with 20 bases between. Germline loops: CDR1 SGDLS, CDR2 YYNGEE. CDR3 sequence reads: CASLGRPQGSEQYF. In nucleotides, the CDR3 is TGTGCCAGCTTAGGGAGGCCCCAGGGCTCCGAGCAGTACTTC.

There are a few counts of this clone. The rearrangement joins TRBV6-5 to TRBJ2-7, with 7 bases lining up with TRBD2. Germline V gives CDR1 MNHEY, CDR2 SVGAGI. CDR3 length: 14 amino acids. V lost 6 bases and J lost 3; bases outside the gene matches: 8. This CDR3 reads CASRNGLAVYEQYF. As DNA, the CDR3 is TGTGCCAGCAGAAACGGGCTAGCGGTCTACGAGCAGTACTTC.

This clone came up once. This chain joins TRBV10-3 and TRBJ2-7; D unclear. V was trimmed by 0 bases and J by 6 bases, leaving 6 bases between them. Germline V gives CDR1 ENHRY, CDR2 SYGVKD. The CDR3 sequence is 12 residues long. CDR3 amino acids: CAISESWSEQYF. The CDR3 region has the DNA TGTGCCATCAGTGAGTCGTGGAGCGAGCAGTACTTC.

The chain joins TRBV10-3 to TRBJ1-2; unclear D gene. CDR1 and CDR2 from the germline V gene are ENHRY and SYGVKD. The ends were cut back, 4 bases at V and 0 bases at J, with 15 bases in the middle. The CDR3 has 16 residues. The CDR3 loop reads CAISGPDGKANYGYTF. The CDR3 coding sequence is TGTGCCATCAGTGGCCCAGACGGTAAAGCTAACTATGGCTACACCTTC.

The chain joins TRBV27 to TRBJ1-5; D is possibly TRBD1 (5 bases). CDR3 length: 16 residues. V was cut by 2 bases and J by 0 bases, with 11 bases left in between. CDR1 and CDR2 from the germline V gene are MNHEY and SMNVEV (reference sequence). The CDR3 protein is CASSLGGAYSNQPQHF. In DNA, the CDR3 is TGTGCCAGCAGTTTAGGAGGGGCATATAGCAATCAGCCCCAGCATTTT.

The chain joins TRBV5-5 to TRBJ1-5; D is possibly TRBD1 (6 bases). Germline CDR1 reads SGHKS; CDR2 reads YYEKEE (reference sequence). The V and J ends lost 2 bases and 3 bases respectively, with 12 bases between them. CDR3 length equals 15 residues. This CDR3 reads CASSFRGADNQPQHF. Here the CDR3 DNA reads TGTGCCAGCAGCTTTCGGGGGGCGGACAATCAGCCCCAGCATTTT.

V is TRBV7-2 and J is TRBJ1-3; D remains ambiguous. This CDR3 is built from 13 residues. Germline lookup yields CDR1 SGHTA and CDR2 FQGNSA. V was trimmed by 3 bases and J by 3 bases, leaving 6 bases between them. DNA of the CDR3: TGTGCCAGCAGCTTGGACGGTGGAAACACCATATATTTT. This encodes CASSLDGGNTIYF.

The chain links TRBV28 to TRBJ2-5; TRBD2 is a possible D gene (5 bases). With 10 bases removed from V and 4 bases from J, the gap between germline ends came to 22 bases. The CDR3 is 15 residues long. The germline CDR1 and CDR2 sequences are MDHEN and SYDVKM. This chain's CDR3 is CATSAWTPLRETQYF. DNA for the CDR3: TGTGCCACCTCCGCCTGGACTCCTCTACGAGAGACCCAGTACTTC.

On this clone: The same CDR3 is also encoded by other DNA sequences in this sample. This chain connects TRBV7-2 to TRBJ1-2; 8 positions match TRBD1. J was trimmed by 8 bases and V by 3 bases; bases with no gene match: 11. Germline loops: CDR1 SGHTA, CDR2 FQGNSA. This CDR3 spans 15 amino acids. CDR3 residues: CASSLGGQGALGYTF. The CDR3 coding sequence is TGTGCCAGCAGCTTGGGGGGTCAGGGGGCATTAGGCTACACCTTC.

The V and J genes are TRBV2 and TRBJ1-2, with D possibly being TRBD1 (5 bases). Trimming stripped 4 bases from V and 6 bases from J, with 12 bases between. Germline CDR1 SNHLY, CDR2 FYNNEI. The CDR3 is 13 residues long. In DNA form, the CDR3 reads TGTGCCAGCAGTGCAAGGGGCGCGGATGGCTACACCTTC. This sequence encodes CASSARGADGYTF. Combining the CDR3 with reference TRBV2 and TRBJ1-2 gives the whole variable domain EPEVTQTPSHQVTQMGQEVILRCVPISNHLYFYWYRQILGQKVEFLVSFYNNEISEKSEIFDDQFSVERPDGSNFTLKIRSTKLEDSAMYFCASSARGADGYTFGSGTRLTVV.

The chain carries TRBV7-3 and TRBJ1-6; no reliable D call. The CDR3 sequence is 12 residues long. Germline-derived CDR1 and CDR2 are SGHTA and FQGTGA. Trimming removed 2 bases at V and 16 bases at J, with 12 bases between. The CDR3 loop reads CASSLLDGPLHF. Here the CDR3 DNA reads TGTGCCAGCAGCTTACTCGACGGCCCGCTCCACTTT.

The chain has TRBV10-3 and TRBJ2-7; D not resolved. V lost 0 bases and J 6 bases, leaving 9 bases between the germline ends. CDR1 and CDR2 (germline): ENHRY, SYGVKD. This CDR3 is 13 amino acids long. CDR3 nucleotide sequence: TGTGCCATCAGTGAGTCGATACAGCGCGAGCAGTACTTC. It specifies CAISESIQREQYF.

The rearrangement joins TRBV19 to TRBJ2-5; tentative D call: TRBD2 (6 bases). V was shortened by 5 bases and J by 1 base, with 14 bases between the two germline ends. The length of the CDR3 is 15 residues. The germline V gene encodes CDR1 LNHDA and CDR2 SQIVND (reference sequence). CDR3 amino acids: CASSASQRAQETQYF. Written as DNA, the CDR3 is TGTGCCAGTAGTGCCAGTCAGCGGGCCCAAGAGACCCAGTACTTC.

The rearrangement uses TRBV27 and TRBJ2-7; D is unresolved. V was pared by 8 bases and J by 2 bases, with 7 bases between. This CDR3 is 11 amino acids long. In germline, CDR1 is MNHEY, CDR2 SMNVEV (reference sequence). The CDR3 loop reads CASGRAYEQYF. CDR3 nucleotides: TGTGCCAGCGGAAGGGCCTACGAGCAGTACTTC.

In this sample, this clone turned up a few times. DNA for the CDR3: TGCAGCGTCCGGGACACCTATAGCAATCAGCCCCAGCATTTT. Protein product: CSVRDTYSNQPQHF. V and J are TRBV29-1 and TRBJ1-5; D may be TRBD1 (6 bases). Germline CDR1 SQVTM, CDR2 ANQGSEA. CDR3 length: 14 residues. V lost 6 bases and J lost 0, with 12 bases in between.

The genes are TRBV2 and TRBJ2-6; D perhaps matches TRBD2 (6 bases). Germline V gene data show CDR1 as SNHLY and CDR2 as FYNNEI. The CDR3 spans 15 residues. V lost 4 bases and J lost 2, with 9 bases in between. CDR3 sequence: CASSAGVPGANVLTF. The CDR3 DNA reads TGTGCCAGCAGTGCGGGGGTCCCTGGGGCCAACGTCCTGACTTTC.